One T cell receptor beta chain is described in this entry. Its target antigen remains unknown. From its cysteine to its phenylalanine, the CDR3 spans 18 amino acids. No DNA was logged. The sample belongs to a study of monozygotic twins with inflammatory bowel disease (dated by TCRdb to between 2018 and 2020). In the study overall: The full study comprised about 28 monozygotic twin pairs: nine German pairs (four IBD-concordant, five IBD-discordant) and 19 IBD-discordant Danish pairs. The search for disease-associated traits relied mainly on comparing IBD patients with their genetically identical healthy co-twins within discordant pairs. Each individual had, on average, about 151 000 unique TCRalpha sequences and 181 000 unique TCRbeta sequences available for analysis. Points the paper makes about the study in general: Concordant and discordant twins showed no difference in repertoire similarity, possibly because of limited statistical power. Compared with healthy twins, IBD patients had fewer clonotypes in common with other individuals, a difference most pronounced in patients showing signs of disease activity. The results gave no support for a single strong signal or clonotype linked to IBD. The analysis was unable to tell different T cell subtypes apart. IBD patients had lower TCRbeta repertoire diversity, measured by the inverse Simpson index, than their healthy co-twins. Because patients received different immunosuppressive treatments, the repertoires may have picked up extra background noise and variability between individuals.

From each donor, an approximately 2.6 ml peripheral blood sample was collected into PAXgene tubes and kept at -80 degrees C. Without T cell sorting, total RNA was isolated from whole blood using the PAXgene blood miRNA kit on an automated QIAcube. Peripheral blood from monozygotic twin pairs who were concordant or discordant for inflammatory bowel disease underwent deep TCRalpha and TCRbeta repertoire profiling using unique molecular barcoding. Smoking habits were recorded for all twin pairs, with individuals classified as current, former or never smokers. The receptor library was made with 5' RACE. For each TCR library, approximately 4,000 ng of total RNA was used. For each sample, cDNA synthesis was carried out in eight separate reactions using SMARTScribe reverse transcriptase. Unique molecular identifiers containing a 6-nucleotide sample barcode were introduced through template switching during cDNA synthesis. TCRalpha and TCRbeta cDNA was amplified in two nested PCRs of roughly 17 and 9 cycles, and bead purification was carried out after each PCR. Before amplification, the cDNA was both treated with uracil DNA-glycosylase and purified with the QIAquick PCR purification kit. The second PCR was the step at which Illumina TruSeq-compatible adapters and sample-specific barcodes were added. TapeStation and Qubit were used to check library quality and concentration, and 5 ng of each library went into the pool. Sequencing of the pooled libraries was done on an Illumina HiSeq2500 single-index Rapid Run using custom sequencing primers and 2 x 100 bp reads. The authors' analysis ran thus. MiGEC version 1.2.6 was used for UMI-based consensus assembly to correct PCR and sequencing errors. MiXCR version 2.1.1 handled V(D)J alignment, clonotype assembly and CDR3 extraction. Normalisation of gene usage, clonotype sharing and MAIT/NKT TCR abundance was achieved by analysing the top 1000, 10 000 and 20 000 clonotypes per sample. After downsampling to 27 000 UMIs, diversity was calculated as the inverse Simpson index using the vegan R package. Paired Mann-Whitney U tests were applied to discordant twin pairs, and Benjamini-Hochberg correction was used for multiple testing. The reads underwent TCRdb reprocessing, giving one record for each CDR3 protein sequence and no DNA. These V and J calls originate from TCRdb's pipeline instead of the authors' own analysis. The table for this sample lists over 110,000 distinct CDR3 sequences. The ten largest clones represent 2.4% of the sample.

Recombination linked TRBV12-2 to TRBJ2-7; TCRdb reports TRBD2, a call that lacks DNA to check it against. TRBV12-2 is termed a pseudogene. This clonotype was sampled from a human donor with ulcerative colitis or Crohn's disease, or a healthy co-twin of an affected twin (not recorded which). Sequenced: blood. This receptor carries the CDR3 CASRLVVRLTSRPYEQYF.